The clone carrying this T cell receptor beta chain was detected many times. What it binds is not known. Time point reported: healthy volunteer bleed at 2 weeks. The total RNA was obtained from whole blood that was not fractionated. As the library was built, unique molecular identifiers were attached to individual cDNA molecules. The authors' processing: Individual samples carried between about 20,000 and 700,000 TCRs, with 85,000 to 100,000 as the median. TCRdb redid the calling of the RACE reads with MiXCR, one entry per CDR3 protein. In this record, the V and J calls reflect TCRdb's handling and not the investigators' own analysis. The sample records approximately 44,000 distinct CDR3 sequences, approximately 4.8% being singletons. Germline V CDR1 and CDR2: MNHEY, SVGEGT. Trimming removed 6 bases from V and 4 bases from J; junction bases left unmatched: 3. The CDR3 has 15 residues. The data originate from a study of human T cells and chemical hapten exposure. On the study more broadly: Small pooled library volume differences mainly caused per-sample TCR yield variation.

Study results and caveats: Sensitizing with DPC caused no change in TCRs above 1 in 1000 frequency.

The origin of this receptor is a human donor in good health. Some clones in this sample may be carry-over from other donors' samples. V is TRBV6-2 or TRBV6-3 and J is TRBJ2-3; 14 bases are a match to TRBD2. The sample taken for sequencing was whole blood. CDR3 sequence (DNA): TGTGCCAGCAGCAGACTAGCGGGAGGGTCAGATACGCAGTATTTT. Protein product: CASSRLAGGSDTQYF.